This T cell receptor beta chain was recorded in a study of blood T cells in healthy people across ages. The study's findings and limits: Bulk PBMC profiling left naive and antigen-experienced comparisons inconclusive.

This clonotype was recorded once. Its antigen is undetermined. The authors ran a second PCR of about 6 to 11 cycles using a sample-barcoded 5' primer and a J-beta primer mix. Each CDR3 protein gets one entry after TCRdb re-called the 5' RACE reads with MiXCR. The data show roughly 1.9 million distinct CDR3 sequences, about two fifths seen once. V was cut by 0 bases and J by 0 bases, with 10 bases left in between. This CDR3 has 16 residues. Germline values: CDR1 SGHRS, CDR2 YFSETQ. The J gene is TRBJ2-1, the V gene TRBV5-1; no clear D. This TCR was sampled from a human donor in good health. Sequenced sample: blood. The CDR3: CASSLGQSISYNEQFF. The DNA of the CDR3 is TGCGCCAGCAGCTTGGGTCAGAGTATCTCCTACAATGAGCAGTTCTTC.